The T cell receptor (beta chain) described here comes from a study of blood T cell repertoires in COVID-19. Study context: The United States, Italy and Spain provided the acute and convalescent COVID-19 samples. Sample material is recorded as cDNA or gDNA derived from T cells, B-cell-depleted T cells, or PBMCs.

The table came from immunoSEQ multiplex PCR; TCRdb's copy has only in-frame clones and leaves some out. Here the sample spans approximately 240,000 clones, more than 80% being singletons. The specimen sequenced was peripheral blood. The receptor was isolated from a woman aged 25 to 39 with COVID-19, enrolled during active disease.

The CDR3 loop reads CASSSGGGNTGELFF. The CDR3 coding sequence is TGTGCTAGTAGCTCGGGGGGCGGGAACACCGGGGAGCTGTTTTTT. The rearrangement uses TRBV12-5 and TRBJ2-2; D is perhaps TRBD2 (7 bases). The CDR3 covers 15 residues. With 8 bases removed from V and 1 base from J, the gap between germline ends came to 14 bases. Germline V lookup: CDR1 LGHNT, CDR2 FRNRAP.